This section outlines one T cell receptor (beta chain) sequence together with its context. Germline V gives CDR1 LNHDA, CDR2 SQIVND (reference sequence). CDR3 length: 13 amino acids. Losses at the gene ends were 5 bases for V and 16 bases for J; bases not matched to a gene: 8. Authors' analysis steps: Reference gene primer amplification yielded estimated nucleated cell counts. Sequencing used immunoSEQ multiplex PCR; TCRdb keeps in-frame clones, though not all of them. V and J calls plus clone size are reproduced from that table; the DNA served to infer D and trimming. The profile shows about 38,000 clones, nearly 90% of them singletons. These data are taken from a study of blood T cell repertoires in COVID-19. Across the whole study: PBMCs, B-cell-depleted T cells, or T cells provided the cDNA or gDNA that made up the material.

Sequencing was carried out using peripheral blood. V is TRBV19 and J is TRBJ2-1, with 13 bases matching TRBD2. This TCR was recovered from a man in his fifties or sixties with active or convalescent COVID-19. CDR3 sequence (DNA): TGTGCCAGTAGTTTAGGACTAGCGGGAGTTCTTTTCTTC. The encoded protein is CASSLGLAGVLFF. Full variable domain (remainder filled in from reference TRBV19 and TRBJ2-1): DGGITQSPKYLFRKEGQNVTLSCEQNLNHDAMYWYRQDPGQGLRLIYYSQIVNDFQKGDIAEGYSVSREKKESFPLTVTSAQKNPTAFYLCASSLGLAGVLFFGPGTRLTVL.